The 13 T cell receptor beta chains presented below share a single source sample, sequenced in a study of shared clonotypes between healthy human individuals. Naive CD8 cells lacked CD45RO, underwent positive selection for CCR7 and left out terminally differentiated effector memory CD45RA+ cells. Produced via immunoSEQ multiplex PCR; TCRdb's table is partial and in-frame only. Seen here are around 610,000 clones, approximately 96% observed once, and the top ten hold about 0.11%. The sequenced sample was naive CD8+ T cells sorted from blood. These receptors all stem from a woman aged 25 to 39 in good health.

The chain has TRBV25-1 and TRBJ1-6; D is perhaps TRBD1 (5 bases). V lost 4 bases and J lost 8, with 12 bases in between. The CDR3 contains 14 residues. Germline values: CDR1 MGHDK, CDR2 SYGVNS. CDR3 residues: CASSGVGVDSPLHF. In DNA, the CDR3 is TGTGCCAGCAGTGGGGTGGGGGTCGATTCACCCCTCCACTTT.

This clone was observed a single time. The CDR3 DNA sequence: TGTGCCAGCAGTGTGGGACAGGGACGGGCCTACGAGCAGTACTTC. Its translation: CASSVGQGRAYEQYF. The chain couples TRBV25-1 to TRBJ2-7, with 9 positions matching TRBD1. CDR3 length: 15 residues. In germline, CDR1 is MGHDK, CDR2 SYGVNS. V lost 4 bases and J lost 2; bases outside the gene matches: 6.

The chain links TRBV2 to TRBJ2-3; no clear D gene. CDR1 SNHLY and CDR2 FYNNEI come from the germline V gene. V lost 7 bases to trimming and J lost 4 bases, with 9 bases between them. This CDR3 has 12 residues. The CDR3 is CASTIQADTQYF. Here the CDR3 DNA reads TGTGCCAGCACCATACAAGCAGATACGCAGTATTTT.

The chain has TRBV6-5 and TRBJ1-5, with D unclear. The CDR3 totals 15 residues. Trimming took off 9 bases at V and 2 bases at J, with 17 bases between the two ends. The germline gives CDR1 MNHEY, CDR2 SVGAGI. The chain's CDR3 is CARTRTGSRNQPQHF. The CDR3 region has the DNA TGTGCCAGAACCCGAACGGGGTCCCGCAATCAGCCCCAGCATTTT.

This clone was observed once. V usage is TRBV28 and J usage is TRBJ1-4; D is ambiguous. This CDR3 region has 14 residues. Trimming cost V 3 bases and J 7 bases, with 12 bases left between them. The V gene's germline CDR1 is MDHEN and CDR2 SYDVKM. The CDR3 spells CASSFEGRGEKLFF. Written as DNA, the CDR3 is TGTGCCAGCAGTTTTGAGGGCAGAGGTGAAAAACTGTTTTTT.

The genes are TRBV7-9 and TRBJ2-3; tentatively, D is TRBD2 (5 bases). V shed 4 bases and J shed 0 bases, with 11 bases lying between them. Germline V gene sequence: CDR1 SEHNR, CDR2 FQNEAQ (reference sequence). The CDR3 runs 15 residues. This CDR3 reads CASSSNRGSTDTQYF. Here the CDR3 DNA reads TGTGCCAGCAGCTCCAACCGCGGGAGCACAGATACGCAGTATTTT.

This chain connects TRBV5-1 to TRBJ1-2, with 7 bases lining up with TRBD1. The CDR3 sequence is 15 residues long. From germline, CDR1 is SGHRS and CDR2 YFSETQ. Trimming at V came to 5 bases and at J to 2 bases, leaving 9 bases not matched to a gene. Written as DNA, the CDR3 is TGCGCCAGCAGACCATCGACAGGGTTCAACTATGGCTACACCTTC. As protein: CASRPSTGFNYGYTF.

This chain joins TRBV15 and TRBJ1-3, with 8 bases that match TRBD1. Germline assignment: CDR1 LNHNV and CDR2 YYDKDF (reference sequence). This CDR3 contains 17 residues. V was clipped by 5 bases and J by 0 bases; unmatched bases: 9. For the CDR3, the DNA is TGTGCCACCAGCGTATTCAGGGGGCTATACTCTGGAAACACCATATATTTT. This sequence encodes CATSVFRGLYSGNTIYF.

V and J are TRBV23-1 and TRBJ1-1; D is ambiguous. TRBV23-1 is classed as an ORF, of uncertain function. The CDR3 runs 13 residues. Trimming took 2 bases from V and 14 from J, leaving 18 bases between them. As DNA, the CDR3 is TGCGCCAGCAGTCAAGGAAGGGTCTGTCGGCGCTTCTTT. This translates into CASSQGRVCRRFF.

This clone appeared a single time. This chain uses TRBV27 with TRBJ2-7; unclear D gene. V was trimmed by 2 bases and J by 3 bases, leaving 8 bases between them. Germline CDR1 MNHEY, CDR2 SMNVEV (reference sequence). CDR3 length: 13 amino acids. CDR3: CASSLKGYYEQYF. DNA of the CDR3: TGTGCCAGCAGTTTAAAGGGATACTACGAGCAGTACTTC.

The gene calls are TRBV6-1 and TRBJ2-2; 13 bases are shared with TRBD2. The V gene end was trimmed by 5 bases and the J gene end by 8 bases; junction bases not matched to a gene: 5. The CDR3 has 15 residues. From germline, CDR1 is MNHNS and CDR2 SASEGT. For the CDR3, the DNA is TGTGCCAGCAGTACTAGCGGGAGGGCCTTAGGGGAGCTGTTTTTT. Protein: CASSTSGRALGELFF.

The chain employs TRBV5-5 and TRBJ1-5; D ambiguous. V lost 4 bases, J lost 7 bases, and 12 bases lay in between. There are 13 residues in the CDR3. From germline, CDR1 is SGHKS and CDR2 YYEKEE (reference sequence). The CDR3 spells CASSVDKIQPQHF. CDR3 in DNA: TGTGCCAGCAGCGTAGACAAGATCCAGCCCCAGCATTTT.

V and J are TRBV6-5 and TRBJ2-2; 10 positions agree with TRBD2. Looked up from germline, CDR1 is MNHEY and CDR2 is SVGAGI. The CDR3 has 14 amino acids. The junction had 0 bases not matched to a gene; V was cut back by 2 bases and J by 6 bases. CDR3 bases: TGTGCCAGCAGTTACGGACTAGCGGCCGGGGAGCTGTTTTTT. Its protein is CASSYGLAAGELFF.